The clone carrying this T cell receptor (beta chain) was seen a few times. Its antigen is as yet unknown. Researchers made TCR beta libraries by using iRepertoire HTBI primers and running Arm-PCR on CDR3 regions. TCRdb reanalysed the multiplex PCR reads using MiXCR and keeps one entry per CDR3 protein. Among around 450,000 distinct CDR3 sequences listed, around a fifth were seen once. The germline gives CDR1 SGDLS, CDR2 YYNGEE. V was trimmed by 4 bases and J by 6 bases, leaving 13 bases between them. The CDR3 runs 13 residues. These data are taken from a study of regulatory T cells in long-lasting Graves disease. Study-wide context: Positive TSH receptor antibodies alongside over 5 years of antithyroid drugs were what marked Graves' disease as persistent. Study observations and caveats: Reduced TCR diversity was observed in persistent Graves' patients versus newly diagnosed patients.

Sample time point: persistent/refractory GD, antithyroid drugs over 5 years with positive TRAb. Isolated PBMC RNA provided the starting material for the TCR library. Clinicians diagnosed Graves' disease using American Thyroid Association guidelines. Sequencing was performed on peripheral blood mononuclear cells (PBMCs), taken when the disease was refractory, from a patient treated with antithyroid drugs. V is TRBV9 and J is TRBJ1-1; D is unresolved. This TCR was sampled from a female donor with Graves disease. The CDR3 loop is CASSPLSGSEAFF. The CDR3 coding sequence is TGTGCCAGCAGCCCTCTCTCTGGTTCTGAAGCTTTCTTT.